This T cell receptor (beta chain) was found in a study of T cells expressing NK-cell markers (dated by TCRdb to about 2020). Background for the entire study: TCR beta-chain repertoires were profiled in sorted CD3+CD56+NKG2C+, CD3+CD56+NKG2C- and CD3+CD56-NKG2C+ T-cell subsets from eight donors. The eight sequenced donors were randomly selected healthy volunteers, three men and five women. Sequencing of the libraries produced 2 x 150 bp reads on Illumina HiSeq 2000/2500, MiSeq or NextSeq. Seven of the eight sequenced donors were HCMV-seropositive and one was HCMV-seronegative.

To determine HCMV serostatus, a commercial ELISA kit was used to detect HCMV-specific IgG in serum. Peripheral blood mononuclear cells were isolated from blood by Ficoll density gradient centrifugation. This sample was sequenced with an Illumina HiSeq 2000. 5'RACE template switching, by which a universal primer site and unique molecular identifiers were added, was used to make TCR beta cDNA libraries. Priming for cDNA synthesis came from the TCR beta constant segment, and two successive PCR amplification steps followed. The study's processing was this. Reads were demultiplexed and grouped by UMI with MIGEC, and clonotypes were assembled and quantified with MiTCR. To exclude erroneous sequences, only TCR cDNA sequences supported by at least two reads were retained. The tcR package was used for downstream repertoire analysis, with clonotypes matched between fractions based on CDR3 nucleotide sequence plus V segment. VDJmatch was used to annotate antigen specificity against VDJdb, with one amino acid substitution allowed in CDR3. Based on TCRdb reprocessing of the reads, there is one entry per CDR3 protein sequence, and DNA is missing. In this record, the V and J calls reflect TCRdb's handling and not the investigators' own analysis. The sample has 200,000 to 300,000 distinct CDR3 sequences on record. The biggest ten clones account for about 0.39% of the sample.

Details on this clonotype: The antigen this receptor binds is unknown.

Findings and caveats that apply to the study as a whole: Whether the expanded NKG2C-expressing T cell clones were specific for HCMV antigens remained unclear. In six donors, the dominant CD3+CD56+NKG2C+ clonotypes were among the top 10 CD8+ clonotypes and accounted for about 1.0-7.5% of CD8+ T cells. Those dominant clonotypes were again the most abundant among CD3+CD56-NKG2C+ cells in a handful of donors, at about 28.3-65%.

CDR1 ENHRY and CDR2 SYGVKD are derived from the germline V gene. Taken from cysteine to phenylalanine, the CDR3 has 12 residues. Only the protein is available. The chain is assembled from TRBV10-3 and TRBJ2-1. This TCR was recovered from a man between 18 and 35 years old in good health. Donor details come from another sample of the same person, matched by shared clones. The sample was blood T cells: a sorted CD56 or NKG2C T cell subset, CD4+ or CD8+ T cells, or bulk PBMC T cells (not recorded which). The encoded CDR3 is CAIGGGLNEQFF.